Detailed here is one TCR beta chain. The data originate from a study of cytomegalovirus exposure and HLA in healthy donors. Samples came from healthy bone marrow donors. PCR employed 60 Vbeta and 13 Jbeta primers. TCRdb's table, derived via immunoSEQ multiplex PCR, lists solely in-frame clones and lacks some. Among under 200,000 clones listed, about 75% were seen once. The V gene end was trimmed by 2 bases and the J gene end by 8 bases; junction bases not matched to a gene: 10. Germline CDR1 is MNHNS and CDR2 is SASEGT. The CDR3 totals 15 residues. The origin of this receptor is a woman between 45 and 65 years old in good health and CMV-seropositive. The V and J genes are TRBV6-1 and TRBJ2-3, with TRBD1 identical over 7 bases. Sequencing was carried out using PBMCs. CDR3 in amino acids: CASSEQETGSGTQYF. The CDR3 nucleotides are TGTGCCAGCAGTGAACAGGAGACAGGGTCAGGTACGCAGTATTTT.